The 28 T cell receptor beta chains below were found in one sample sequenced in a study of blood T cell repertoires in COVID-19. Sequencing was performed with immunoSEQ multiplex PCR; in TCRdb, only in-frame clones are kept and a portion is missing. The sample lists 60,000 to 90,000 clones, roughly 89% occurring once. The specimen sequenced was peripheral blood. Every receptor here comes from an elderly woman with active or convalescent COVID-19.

The CDR3 nucleotides read TGTGCCAGCAGCTTTAGACCTTCGGGGGAGACCCAGTACTTC. This gives the protein CASSFRPSGETQYF. The chain carries TRBV7-2 and TRBJ2-5, with a tentative D call TRBD2 (5 bases). Germline loops: CDR1 SGHTA, CDR2 FQGNSA. CDR3 size: 14 residues. V gave up 3 bases and J gave up 5 bases, with 13 bases separating them.

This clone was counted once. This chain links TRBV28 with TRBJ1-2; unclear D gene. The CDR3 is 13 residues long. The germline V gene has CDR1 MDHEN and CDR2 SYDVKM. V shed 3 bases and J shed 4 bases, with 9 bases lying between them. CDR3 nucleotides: TGTGCCAGCAGTTTGGGTTCGGGCTATGGCTACACCTTC. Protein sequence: CASSLGSGYGYTF.

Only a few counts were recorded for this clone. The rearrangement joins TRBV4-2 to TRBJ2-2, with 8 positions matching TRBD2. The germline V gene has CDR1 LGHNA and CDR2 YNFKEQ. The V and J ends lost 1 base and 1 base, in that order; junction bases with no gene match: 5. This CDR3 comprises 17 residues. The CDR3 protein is CASSQVGLAGNTGELFF. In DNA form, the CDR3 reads TGTGCCAGCAGCCAAGTCGGGCTAGCGGGGAACACCGGGGAGCTGTTTTTT.

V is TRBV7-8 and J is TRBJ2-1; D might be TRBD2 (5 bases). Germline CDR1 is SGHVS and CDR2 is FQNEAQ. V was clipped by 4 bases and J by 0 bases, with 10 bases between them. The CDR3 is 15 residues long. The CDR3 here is CASSSRGSSYNEQFF. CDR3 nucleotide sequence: TGTGCCAGCAGCTCCCGGGGAAGCTCCTACAATGAGCAGTTCTTC.

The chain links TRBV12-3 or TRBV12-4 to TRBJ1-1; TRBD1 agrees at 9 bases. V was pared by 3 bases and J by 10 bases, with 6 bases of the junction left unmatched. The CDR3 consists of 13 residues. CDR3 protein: CASSLDRGNRAFF. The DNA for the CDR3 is TGTGCCAGCAGTTTGGACAGGGGTAATCGAGCTTTCTTT.

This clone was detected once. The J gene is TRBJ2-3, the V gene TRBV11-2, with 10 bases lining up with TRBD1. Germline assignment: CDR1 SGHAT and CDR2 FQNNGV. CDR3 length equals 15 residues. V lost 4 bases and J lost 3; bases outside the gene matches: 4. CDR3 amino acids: CASSSGTGATDTQYF. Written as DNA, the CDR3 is TGTGCCAGCAGCTCCGGGACAGGGGCAACAGATACGCAGTATTTT.

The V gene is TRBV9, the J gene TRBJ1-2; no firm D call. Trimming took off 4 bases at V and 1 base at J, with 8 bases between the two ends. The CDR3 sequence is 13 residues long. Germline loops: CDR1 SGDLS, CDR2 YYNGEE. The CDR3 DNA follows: TGTGCCAGCAGCTCACAGCTTAACTATGGCTACACCTTC. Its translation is CASSSQLNYGYTF.

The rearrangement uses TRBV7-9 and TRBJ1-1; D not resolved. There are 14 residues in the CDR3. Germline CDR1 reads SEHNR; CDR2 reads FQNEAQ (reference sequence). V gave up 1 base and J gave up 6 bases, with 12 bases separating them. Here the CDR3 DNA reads TGTGCCAGCAGCTTAGGAGCTGCGGCGGCTGAAGCTTTCTTT. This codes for CASSLGAAAAEAFF.

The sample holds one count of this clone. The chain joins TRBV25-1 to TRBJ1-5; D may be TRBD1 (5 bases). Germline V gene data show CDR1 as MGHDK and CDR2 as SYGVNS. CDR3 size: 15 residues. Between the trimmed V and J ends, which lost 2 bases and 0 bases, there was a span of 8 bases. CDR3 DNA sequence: TGTGCCAGCAGTGAAGGGGCCTATAGCAATCAGCCCCAGCATTTT. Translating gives CASSEGAYSNQPQHF.

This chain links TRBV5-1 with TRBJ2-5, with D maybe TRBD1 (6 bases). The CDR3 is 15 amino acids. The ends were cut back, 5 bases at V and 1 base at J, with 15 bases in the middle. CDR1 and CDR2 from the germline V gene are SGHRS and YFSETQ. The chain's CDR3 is CASRGQTSLQETQYF. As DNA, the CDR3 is TGCGCCAGCAGGGGACAAACTTCTCTCCAAGAGACCCAGTACTTC.

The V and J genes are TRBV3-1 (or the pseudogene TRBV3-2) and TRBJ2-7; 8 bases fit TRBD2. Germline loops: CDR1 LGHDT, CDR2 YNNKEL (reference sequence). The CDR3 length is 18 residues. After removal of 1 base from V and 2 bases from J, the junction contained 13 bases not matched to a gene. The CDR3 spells CASSQALRSGNGPYEQYF. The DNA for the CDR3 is TGTGCCAGCAGCCAAGCCCTCCGTAGCGGGAATGGCCCCTACGAGCAGTACTTC.

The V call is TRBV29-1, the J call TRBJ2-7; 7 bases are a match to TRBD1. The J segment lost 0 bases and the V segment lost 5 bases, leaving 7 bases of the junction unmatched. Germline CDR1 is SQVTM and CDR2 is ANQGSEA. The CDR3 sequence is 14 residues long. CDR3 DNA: TGCAGCGTTCCCTCGGGACAGAACTCCTACGAGCAGTACTTC. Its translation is CSVPSGQNSYEQYF.

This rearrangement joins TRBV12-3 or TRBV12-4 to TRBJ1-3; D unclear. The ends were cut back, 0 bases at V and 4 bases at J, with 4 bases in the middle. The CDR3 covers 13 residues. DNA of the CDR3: TGTGCCAGCAGTTTAGCGACAGGAAACACCATATATTTT. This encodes CASSLATGNTIYF.

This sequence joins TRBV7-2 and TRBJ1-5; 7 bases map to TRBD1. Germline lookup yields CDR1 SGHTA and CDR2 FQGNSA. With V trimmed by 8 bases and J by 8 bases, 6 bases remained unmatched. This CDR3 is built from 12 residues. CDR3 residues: CASGPDREPQHF. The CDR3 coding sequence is TGTGCCAGCGGCCCCGACAGGGAGCCCCAGCATTTT.

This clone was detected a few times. The CDR3, as DNA: TGTGCCAGCAGCTTATCGGCAGGGACTTATAGCAATCAGCCCCAGCATTTT. Its protein is CASSLSAGTYSNQPQHF. J is TRBJ1-5 and V is TRBV13; tentative D call: TRBD1 (5 bases). CDR3 length: 17 residues. Looked up from germline, CDR1 is PRHDT and CDR2 is FYEKMQ (reference sequence). The V gene lost 2 bases and the J gene lost 0 bases, with 14 bases spanning the gap.

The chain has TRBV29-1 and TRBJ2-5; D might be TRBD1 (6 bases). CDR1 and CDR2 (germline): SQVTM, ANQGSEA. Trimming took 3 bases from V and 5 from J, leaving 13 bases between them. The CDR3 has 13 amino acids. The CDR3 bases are TGCAGCGTTGAGCGGCCAGGGGTCGAGACCCAGTACTTC. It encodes CSVERPGVETQYF. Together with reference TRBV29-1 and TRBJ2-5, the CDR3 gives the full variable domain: SAVISQKPSRDICQRGTSLTIQCQVDSQVTMMFWYRQQPGQSLTLIATANQGSEATYESGFVIDKFPISRPNLTFSTLTVSNMSPEDSSIYLCSVERPGVETQYFGPGTRLLVL.

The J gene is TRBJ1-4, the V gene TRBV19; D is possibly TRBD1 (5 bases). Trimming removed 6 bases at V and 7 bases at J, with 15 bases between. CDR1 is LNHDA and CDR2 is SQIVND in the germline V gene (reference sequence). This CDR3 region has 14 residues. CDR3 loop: CASSLGQPGEKLFF. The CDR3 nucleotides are TGTGCCAGTAGCCTCGGACAACCCGGTGAAAAACTGTTTTTT.

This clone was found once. The CDR3 loop reads CATSDAGTGSYGYTF. Written as DNA, the CDR3 is TGTGCCACCAGTGATGCCGGGACAGGCTCCTATGGCTACACCTTC. The chain is built from TRBV24-1 and TRBJ1-2, with 8 bases lining up with TRBD1. The V gene's germline CDR1 is KGHDR and CDR2 SFDVKD. V dropped 3 bases and J dropped 4; count of bases not matched to a gene: 6. CDR3 size: 15 residues.

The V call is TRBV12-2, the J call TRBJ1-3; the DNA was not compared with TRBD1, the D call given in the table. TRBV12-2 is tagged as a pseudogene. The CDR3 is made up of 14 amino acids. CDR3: CASRFTDSGNTIYF. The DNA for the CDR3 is TGTGCAAGTCGCTTTACAGACTCTGGAAACACCATATATTTT.

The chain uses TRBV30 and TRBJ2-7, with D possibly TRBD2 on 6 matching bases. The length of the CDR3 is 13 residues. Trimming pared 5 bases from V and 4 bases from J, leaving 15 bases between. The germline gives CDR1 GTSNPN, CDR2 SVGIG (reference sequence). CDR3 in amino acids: CAWSWGVRYEQYF. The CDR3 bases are TGTGCCTGGTCTTGGGGGGTCAGGTACGAGCAGTACTTC.

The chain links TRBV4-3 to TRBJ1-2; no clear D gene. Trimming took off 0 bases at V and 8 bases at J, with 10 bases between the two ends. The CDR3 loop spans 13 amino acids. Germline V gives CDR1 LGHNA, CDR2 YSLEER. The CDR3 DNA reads TGCGCCAGCAGCCAAGAAAGCGATGCAGGCTACACCTTC. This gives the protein CASSQESDAGYTF.

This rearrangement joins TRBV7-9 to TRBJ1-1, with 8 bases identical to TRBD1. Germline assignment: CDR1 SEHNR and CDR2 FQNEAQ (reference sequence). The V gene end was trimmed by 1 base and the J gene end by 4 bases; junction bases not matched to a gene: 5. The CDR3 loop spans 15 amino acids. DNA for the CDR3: TGTGCCAGCAGCTTAGGGACAGGGTATATCACTGAAGCTTTCTTT. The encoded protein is CASSLGTGYITEAFF.

The CDR3 protein is CASSLQGLDQPQHF. CDR3 coding DNA: TGCGCCAGCAGCCTACAGGGGTTAGATCAGCCCCAGCATTTT. This rearrangement joins TRBV5-1 to TRBJ1-5, with TRBD1 identical over 7 bases. After removal of 4 bases from V and 5 bases from J, the junction contained 6 bases not matched to a gene. In germline, CDR1 is SGHRS, CDR2 YFSETQ. The CDR3 sequence is 14 residues long.

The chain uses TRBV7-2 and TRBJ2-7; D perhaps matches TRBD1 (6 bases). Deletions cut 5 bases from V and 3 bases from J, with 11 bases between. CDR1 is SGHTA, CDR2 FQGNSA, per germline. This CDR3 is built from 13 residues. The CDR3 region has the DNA TGTGCCAGCAGCATCGGGACAATCTACGAGCAGTACTTC. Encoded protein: CASSIGTIYEQYF.

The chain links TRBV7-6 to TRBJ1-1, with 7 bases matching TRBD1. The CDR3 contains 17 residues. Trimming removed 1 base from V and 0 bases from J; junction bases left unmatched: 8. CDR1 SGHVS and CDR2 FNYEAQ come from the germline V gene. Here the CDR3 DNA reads TGTGCCAGCAGCTTAGGAGGGAGGACAGGTCTGAACACTGAAGCTTTCTTT. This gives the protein CASSLGGRTGLNTEAFF.

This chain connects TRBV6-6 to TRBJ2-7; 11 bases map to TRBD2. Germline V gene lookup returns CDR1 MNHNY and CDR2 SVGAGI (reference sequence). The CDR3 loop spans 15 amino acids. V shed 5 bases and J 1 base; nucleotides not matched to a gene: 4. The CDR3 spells CASSATSGSSYEQYF. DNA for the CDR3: TGTGCCAGCAGTGCCACTAGCGGGAGTTCCTACGAGCAGTACTTC.

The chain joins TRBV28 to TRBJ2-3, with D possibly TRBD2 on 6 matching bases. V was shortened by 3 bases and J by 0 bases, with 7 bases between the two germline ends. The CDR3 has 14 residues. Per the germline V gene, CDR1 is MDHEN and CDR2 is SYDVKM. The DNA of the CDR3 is TGTGCCAGCAGTTTGGGACTCAGCACAGATACGCAGTATTTT. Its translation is CASSLGLSTDTQYF.

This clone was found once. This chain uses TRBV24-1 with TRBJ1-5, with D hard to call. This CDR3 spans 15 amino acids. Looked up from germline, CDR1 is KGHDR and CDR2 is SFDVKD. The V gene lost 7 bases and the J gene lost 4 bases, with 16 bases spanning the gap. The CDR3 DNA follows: TGTGCCACCAGGGCAGTGGGAGCAGTAAATCAGCCCCAGCATTTT. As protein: CATRAVGAVNQPQHF.